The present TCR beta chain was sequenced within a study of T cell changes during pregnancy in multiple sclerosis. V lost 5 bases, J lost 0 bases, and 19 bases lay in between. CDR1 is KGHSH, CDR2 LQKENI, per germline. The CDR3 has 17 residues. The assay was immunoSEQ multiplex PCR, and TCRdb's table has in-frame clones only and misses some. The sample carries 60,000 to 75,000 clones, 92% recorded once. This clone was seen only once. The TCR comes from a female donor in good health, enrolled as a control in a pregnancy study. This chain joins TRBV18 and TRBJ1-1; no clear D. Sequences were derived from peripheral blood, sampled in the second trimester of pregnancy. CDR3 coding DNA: TGTGCCAGCTCAGGGAGAGAGTATGGTTTAATGAACACTGAAGCTTTCTTT. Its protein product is CASSGREYGLMNTEAFF.